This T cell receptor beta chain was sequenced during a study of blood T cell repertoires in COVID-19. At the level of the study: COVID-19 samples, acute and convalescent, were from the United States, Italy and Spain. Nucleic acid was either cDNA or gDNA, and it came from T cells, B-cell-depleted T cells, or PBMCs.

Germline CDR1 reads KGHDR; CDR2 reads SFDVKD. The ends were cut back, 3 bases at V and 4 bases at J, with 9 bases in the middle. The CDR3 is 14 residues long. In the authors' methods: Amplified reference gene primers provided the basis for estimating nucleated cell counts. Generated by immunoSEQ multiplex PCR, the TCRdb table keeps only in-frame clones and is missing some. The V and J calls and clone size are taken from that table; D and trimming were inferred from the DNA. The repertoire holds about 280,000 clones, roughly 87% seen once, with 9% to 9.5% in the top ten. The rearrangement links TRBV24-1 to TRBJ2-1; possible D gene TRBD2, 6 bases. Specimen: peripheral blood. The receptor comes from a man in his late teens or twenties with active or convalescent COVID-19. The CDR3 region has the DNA TGTGCCACCAGTGATGCGGGGCCGTACAATGAGCAGTTCTTC. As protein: CATSDAGPYNEQFF.